This T cell receptor beta chain emerged from a study of beta chain features in type 1 diabetes. Every bit of the isolated RNA underwent reverse transcription, so sequencing read expressed TCRB transcripts. Repertoires were generated with immunoSEQ multiplex PCR, while TCRdb's copy carries only in-frame clones and drops some. The sample lists fewer than 400,000 clones; around 9.3% were seen once. The CDR3 runs to 16 residues. The trim removed 3 bases at V and 8 bases at J, leaving 12 bases unmatched. The germline gives CDR1 MGHDK, CDR2 SYGVNS. This clone came up a few times. Its specificity is unknown. Regarding the study as a whole: TCRB CDR3 length was moderately but significantly reduced in all four CD4+ subsets of Type 1 diabetes patients.

The chain recombines TRBV25-1 with TRBJ1-4; TRBD1 matches 7 bases. Material: central memory CD4+ T cells from blood. The sequence was obtained from a man aged 30 to 45 with type 1 diabetes. CDR3 nucleotides: TGTGCCAGCAGTGAGGAGGCATGGGACAGTGGAGAAAAACTGTTTTTT. Encoded protein: CASSEEAWDSGEKLFF.